This T cell receptor (beta chain) was captured by sequencing in a study of blood T cells in healthy people across ages. A sample-barcoded 5' primer and a J-beta primer mix were used in a second PCR of roughly 7 to 11 cycles. Via MiXCR, TCRdb re-called the 5' RACE reads, giving one row per CDR3 protein. This table holds hundreds of thousands of distinct CDR3 sequences, approximately 52% found once. This clonotype has a handful of counts. V lost 4 bases, J lost 1 base, and 9 bases lay in between. In germline, CDR1 is KGHDR, CDR2 SFDVKD. The CDR3 has 14 amino acids. The V gene is TRBV24-1, the J gene TRBJ1-1; D is undetermined. The source of this sequence is a woman at least 80 years old in good health. Sequencing used blood. In nucleotides, the CDR3 is TGTGCCACCAGTGACAGCTTTAAGAACACTGAAGCTTTCTTT. Translation: CATSDSFKNTEAFF.